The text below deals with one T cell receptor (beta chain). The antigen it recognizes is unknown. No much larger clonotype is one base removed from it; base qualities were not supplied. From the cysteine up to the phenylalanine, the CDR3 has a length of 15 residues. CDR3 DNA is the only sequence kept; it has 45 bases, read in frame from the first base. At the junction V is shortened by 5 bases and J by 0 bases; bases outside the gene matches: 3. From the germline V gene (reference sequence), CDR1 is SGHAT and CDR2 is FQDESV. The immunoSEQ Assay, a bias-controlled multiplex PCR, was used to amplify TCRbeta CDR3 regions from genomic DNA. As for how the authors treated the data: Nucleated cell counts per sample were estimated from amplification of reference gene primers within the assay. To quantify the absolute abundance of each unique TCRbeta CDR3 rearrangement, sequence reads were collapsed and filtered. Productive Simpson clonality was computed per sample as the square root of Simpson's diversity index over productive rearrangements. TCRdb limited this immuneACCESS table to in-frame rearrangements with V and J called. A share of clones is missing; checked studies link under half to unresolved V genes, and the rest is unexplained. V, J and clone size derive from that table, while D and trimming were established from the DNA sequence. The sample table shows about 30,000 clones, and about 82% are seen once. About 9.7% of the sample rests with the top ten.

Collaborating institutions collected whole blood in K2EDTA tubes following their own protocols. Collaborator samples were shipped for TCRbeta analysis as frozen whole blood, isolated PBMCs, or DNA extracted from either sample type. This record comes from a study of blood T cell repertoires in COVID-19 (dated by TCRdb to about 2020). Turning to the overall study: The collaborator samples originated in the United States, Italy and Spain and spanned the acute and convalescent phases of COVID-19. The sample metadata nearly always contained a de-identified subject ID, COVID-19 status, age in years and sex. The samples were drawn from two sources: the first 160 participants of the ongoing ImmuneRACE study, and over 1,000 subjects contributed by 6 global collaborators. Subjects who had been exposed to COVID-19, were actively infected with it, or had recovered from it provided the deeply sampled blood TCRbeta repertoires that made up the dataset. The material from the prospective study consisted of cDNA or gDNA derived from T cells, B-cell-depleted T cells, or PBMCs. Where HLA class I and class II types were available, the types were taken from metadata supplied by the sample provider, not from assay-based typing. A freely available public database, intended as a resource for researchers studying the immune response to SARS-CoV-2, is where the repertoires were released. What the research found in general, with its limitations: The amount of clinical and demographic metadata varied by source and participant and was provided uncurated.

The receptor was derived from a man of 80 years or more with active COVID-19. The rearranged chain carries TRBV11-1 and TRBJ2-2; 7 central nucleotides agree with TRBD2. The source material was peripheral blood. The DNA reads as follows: TGTGCCAGCAGCCAACTAGCGACGAACACCGGGGAGCTGTTTTTT. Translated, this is CASSQLATNTGELFF.